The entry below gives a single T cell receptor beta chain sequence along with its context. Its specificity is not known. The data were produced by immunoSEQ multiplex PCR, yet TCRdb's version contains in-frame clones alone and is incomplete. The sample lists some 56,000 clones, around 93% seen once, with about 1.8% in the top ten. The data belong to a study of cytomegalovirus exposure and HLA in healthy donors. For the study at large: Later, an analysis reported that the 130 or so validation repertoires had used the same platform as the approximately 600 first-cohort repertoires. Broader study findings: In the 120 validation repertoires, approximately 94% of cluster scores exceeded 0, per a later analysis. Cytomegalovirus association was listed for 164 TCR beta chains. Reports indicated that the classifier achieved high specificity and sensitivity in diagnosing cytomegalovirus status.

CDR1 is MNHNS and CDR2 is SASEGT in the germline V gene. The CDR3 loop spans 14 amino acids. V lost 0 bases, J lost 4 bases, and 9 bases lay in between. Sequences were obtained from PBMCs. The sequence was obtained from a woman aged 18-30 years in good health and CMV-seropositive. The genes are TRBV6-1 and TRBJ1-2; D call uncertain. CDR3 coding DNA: TGTGCCAGCAGTGAAGCCGGGGATTTCTATGGCTACACCTTC. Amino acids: CASSEAGDFYGYTF.